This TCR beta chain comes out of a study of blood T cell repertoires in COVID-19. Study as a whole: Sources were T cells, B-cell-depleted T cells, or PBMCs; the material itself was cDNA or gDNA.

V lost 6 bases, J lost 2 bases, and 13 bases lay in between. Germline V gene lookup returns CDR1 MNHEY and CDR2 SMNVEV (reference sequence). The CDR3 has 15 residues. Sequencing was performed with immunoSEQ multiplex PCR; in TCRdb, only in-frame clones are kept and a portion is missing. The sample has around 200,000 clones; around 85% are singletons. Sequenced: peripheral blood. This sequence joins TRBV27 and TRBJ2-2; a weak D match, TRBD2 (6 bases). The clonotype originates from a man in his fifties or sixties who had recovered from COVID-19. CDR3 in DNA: TGTGCCAGCAGAAGACCGGGACTTAACACCGGGGAGCTGTTTTTT. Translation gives CASRRPGLNTGELFF.